What follows are 18 T cell receptor beta chains derived from one specimen sequenced in a study of identical twins. TCRdb re-called the 5' RACE reads through MiXCR, storing one row per CDR3 protein. This sample has approximately 500,000 distinct CDR3 sequences; approximately 25% occur once, and the top ten carry 2.9%. The sample was also reused in another study, on T cells expressing NK-cell markers.

Source material: CD4+ T cells sorted from blood. The receptor source for this set is a woman aged 18-29 years in good health.

This clonotype was detected a few times. The rearrangement uses TRBV9 and TRBJ2-6; D not certain. In germline, CDR1 is SGDLS, CDR2 YYNGEE. The CDR3 has 15 residues. The V end lost 1 base, the J end lost 0 bases, and 5 bases lay between the germline ends. CDR3 sequence: CASSVRPSGANVLTF. Here the CDR3 DNA reads TGTGCCAGCAGCGTAAGGCCCTCTGGGGCCAACGTCCTGACTTTC.

The chain links TRBV28 to TRBJ2-2; D possibly corresponds to TRBD1 (6 bases). Germline V gives CDR1 MDHEN, CDR2 SYDVKM. This CDR3 is 15 amino acids long. Trimming pared 10 bases from V and 4 bases from J, leaving 19 bases between. This CDR3 is CATHRSRQVTGELFF. The CDR3, as DNA: TGTGCCACGCATAGGTCGAGACAGGTCACCGGGGAGCTGTTTTTT.

V gene TRBV20-1 combines with J gene TRBJ2-1; 11 nucleotides line up with TRBD2. The CDR3 runs to 14 residues. Germline CDR1 DFQATT, CDR2 SNEGSKA (reference sequence). The junction had 8 bases not matched to a gene; V was cut back by 6 bases and J by 7 bases. Here the CDR3 reads CSADRGTSGNEQFF. The CDR3 nucleotides read TGCAGTGCGGACCGCGGGACTAGCGGAAATGAGCAGTTCTTC.

V and J are TRBV5-1 and TRBJ2-7; the D gene is possibly TRBD1 (6 bases). Trimming stripped 3 bases from V and 3 bases from J, with 13 bases between. The germline V gene has CDR1 SGHRS and CDR2 YFSETQ. This CDR3 spans 14 amino acids. The CDR3 sequence is CASSSGTNDYEQYF. The CDR3 DNA sequence: TGCGCCAGCAGCTCCGGGACAAACGACTACGAGCAGTACTTC.

The chain employs TRBV5-4 and TRBJ2-2; 10 nucleotides align to TRBD2. The CDR3 is 16 amino acids. The V gene end was trimmed by 0 bases and the J gene end by 7 bases; junction bases not matched to a gene: 6. Germline loops: CDR1 SGHNT, CDR2 YYREEE (reference sequence). Here the CDR3 reads CASSLGLAGVGGELFF. As DNA, the CDR3 is TGTGCCAGCAGCTTGGGTCTAGCGGGAGTTGGCGGGGAGCTGTTTTTT.

The chain has TRBV25-1 and TRBJ1-1; TRBD1 matches 7 bases. Looked up from germline, CDR1 is MGHDK and CDR2 is SYGVNS. The CDR3 covers 14 residues. The ends lost 6 bases at V and 3 bases at J; junction bases unmatched: 7. The CDR3 spells CASSHGQVYTEAFF. Here the CDR3 DNA reads TGTGCCAGCAGCCATGGACAGGTTTACACTGAAGCTTTCTTT. Supplemented by reference TRBV25-1 and TRBJ1-1, the full variable domain reads EADIYQTPRYLVIGTGKKITLECSQTMGHDKMYWYQQDPGMELHLIHYSYGVNSTEKGDLSSESTVSRIRTEHFPLTLESARPSHTSQYLCASSHGQVYTEAFFGQGTRLTVV.

The chain recombines TRBV11-2 with TRBJ2-4; D is unresolved. V was clipped by 0 bases and J by 8 bases, with 8 bases between them. The CDR3 loop spans 13 amino acids. Germline V gene data show CDR1 as SGHAT and CDR2 as FQNNGV. CDR3 coding DNA: TGTGCCAGCAGCTTAGATCGTGGGTACATTCAGTACTTC. As protein: CASSLDRGYIQYF.

CDR3 DNA sequence: TGTGCCAGCAGCTTGGTCGGCAGGGGAGTCGGGGAGCTGTTTTTT. Protein: CASSLVGRGVGELFF. The V gene is TRBV5-6, the J gene TRBJ2-2, with D maybe TRBD1 (6 bases). The CDR3 spans 15 residues. Germline CDR1 reads SGHDT; CDR2 reads YYEEEE. Trimming shortened V by 0 bases and J by 7 bases, and 13 bases separated the two germline ends.

This clonotype showed up many times. A read error may produce the germline difference seen at one junction end. The chain is built from TRBV24-1 and TRBJ2-1; D possibly corresponds to TRBD2 (5 bases). The CDR3 loop spans 12 amino acids. Germline V gene sequence: CDR1 KGHDR, CDR2 SFDVKD. The CDR3 loop reads CATSDWKGERVF. The CDR3 bases are TGTGCCACCAGTGACTGGAAGGGTGAGAGGGTCTTC.

The J gene is TRBJ2-7, the V gene TRBV7-2; D tentatively fits TRBD1 or TRBD2 (5 bases each). The germline CDR1 and CDR2 sequences are SGHTA and FQGNSA. Trimming removed 2 bases at V and 2 bases at J, with 10 bases between. This CDR3 spans 14 amino acids. CDR3: CASSLIRDPYEQYF. CDR3 nucleotides: TGTGCCAGCAGCTTAATCCGGGACCCCTACGAGCAGTACTTC.

The rearrangement joins TRBV7-9 to TRBJ2-1, with 9 bases that match TRBD2. Trimming cost V 2 bases and J 8 bases; bases outside gene matches: 10. This CDR3 contains 16 residues. Germline V gene lookup returns CDR1 SEHNR and CDR2 FQNEAQ (reference sequence). The CDR3 here is CASSLSAGGGGHEQFF. In DNA, the CDR3 is TGTGCCAGCAGCTTAAGCGCTGGCGGGGGGGGTCATGAGCAGTTCTTC.

J is TRBJ2-7 and V is TRBV20-1, with 8 nucleotides matching TRBD1. Germline-derived CDR1 and CDR2 are DFQATT and SNEGSKA (reference sequence). The CDR3 totals 13 residues. Trimming took 5 bases from V and 3 from J; bases not matched to a gene: 6. The CDR3 reads CSASATGDYEQYF. The CDR3 DNA reads as TGCAGTGCTTCGGCGACAGGGGACTACGAGCAGTACTTC.

The chain uses TRBV20-1 and TRBJ1-1; D remains ambiguous. CDR3 length: 11 residues. The germline CDR1 and CDR2 sequences are DFQATT and SNEGSKA (reference sequence). Here the CDR3 reads CSWGAWTEAFF. CDR3 in DNA: TGCAGCTGGGGAGCCTGGACTGAAGCTTTCTTT.

The genes are TRBV5-1 and TRBJ2-3; D may correspond to TRBD1 or TRBD2 (5 bases each). The CDR3 runs to 14 residues. V was trimmed by 2 bases and J by 4 bases, leaving 11 bases between them. CDR1 and CDR2 (germline): SGHRS, YFSETQ. CDR3 loop: CASSFQGRADTQYF. The CDR3 DNA sequence: TGCGCCAGCAGCTTCCAGGGACGCGCAGATACGCAGTATTTT.

The V call is TRBV7-3, the J call TRBJ2-1; D unclear. The CDR3 has 12 amino acids. Germline CDR1 reads SGHTA; CDR2 reads FQGTGA. V shed 3 bases and J shed 5 bases, with 5 bases lying between them. CDR3 amino acids: CASSLIDNEQFF. The CDR3 region has the DNA TGTGCCAGCAGCTTGATAGACAATGAGCAGTTCTTC. Supplemented by reference TRBV7-3 and TRBJ2-1, the full variable domain reads GAGVSQTPSNKVTEKGKYVELRCDPISGHTALYWYRQSLGQGPEFLIYFQGTGAADDSGLPNDRFFAVRPEGSVSTLKIQRTERGDSAVYLCASSLIDNEQFFGPGTRLTVL.

V gene TRBV7-9 combines with J gene TRBJ1-2, with D perhaps TRBD1 (5 bases). CDR1 is SEHNR, CDR2 FQNEAQ, per germline (reference sequence). The germline V and J ends were trimmed by 2 bases and 7 bases, with 17 bases remaining between them. This CDR3 has 15 amino acids. The CDR3 coding sequence is TGTGCCAGCAGCTTATCGAAGGGGCTGGATTCTGGCTACACCTTC. Amino acid sequence: CASSLSKGLDSGYTF.

This clonotype has only a few counts. This sequence joins TRBV5-1 and TRBJ2-5; D is unresolved. The CDR3 totals 15 residues. From germline, CDR1 is SGHRS and CDR2 YFSETQ. V shed 3 bases and J shed 4 bases, with 16 bases lying between them. CDR3 in DNA: TGCGCCAGCAGCTCTATGGTCCAGACCGGAGAGACCCAGTACTTC. It translates to CASSSMVQTGETQYF.

There are a few counts of this clonotype. The chain has TRBV20-1 and TRBJ2-3; TRBD2 matches at 12 bases. Germline V lookup: CDR1 DFQATT, CDR2 SNEGSKA (reference sequence). Losses at the gene ends were 4 bases for V and 4 bases for J; bases not matched to a gene: 3. The CDR3 contains 14 residues. The CDR3: CSAMSSGRADTQYF. The CDR3 DNA is TGCAGTGCTATGTCTAGCGGGAGGGCAGATACGCAGTATTTT.